Listed below are T cell receptor beta chains from one sample, sequenced in a study of shared clonotypes between healthy human individuals. Data came from immunoSEQ multiplex PCR; TCRdb stores just in-frame clones and leaves some out. Of some 1,900,000 clones detected, about 95% appear once; the ten largest clones hold under 1.5%. Source material: naive CD8+ T cells sorted from blood. The receptor source for this set is a man aged 18 to 29 in good health. The CDR3 runs from the conserved cysteine through the conserved F or W.

CDR3 protein	J gene	V gene
CASRAGAEDYGYTF	TRBJ1-2	TRBV2
CASRAGTIQETQYF	TRBJ2-5	TRBV11-2
CASSQSIYRVSNEKLFF	TRBJ1-4	TRBV23-1
CAIQGGGNTGELFF	TRBJ2-2	TRBV7-9
CASSREQGFTEAFF	TRBJ1-1	TRBV4-2
CASSYAPDSTDTQYF	TRBJ2-3	TRBV6-5
CAITGFGMNTEAFF	TRBJ1-1	TRBV2
CASSPKQGTEAFF	TRBJ1-1	TRBV7-9
CASSVYMYEQYF	TRBJ2-7	TRBV2
CASSLGADTEAFF	TRBJ1-1	TRBV5-6
CASSPTRGDASGYTF	TRBJ1-2	TRBV9
CSVEVLGTETYEQYF	TRBJ2-7	TRBV29-1
CASSQEGLYNEQFF	TRBJ2-1	TRBV4-1
CATSRDPGGYTEAFF	TRBJ1-1	TRBV15
CASSQDLYGSSTSFQFF	TRBJ2-1	TRBV4-1
CSVEDRVDGYTF	TRBJ1-2	TRBV29-1
CASSLWGSESQETQYF	TRBJ2-5	TRBV5-1
CASSFSPLYEQYF	TRBJ2-7	TRBV7-2
CASSLGGDRGPLMNTEAFF	TRBJ1-1	TRBV5-1
CASSYSKGAVSYEQYF	TRBJ2-7	TRBV6-5
CASSSWLPETQYF	TRBJ2-5	TRBV5-4
CASSYSGGHTEAFF	TRBJ1-1	TRBV6-5
CASSLPQSAAREQYF	TRBJ2-7	TRBV28
CASSLAVGGYTDTQYF	TRBJ2-3	TRBV5-4
CASSQAGAAYEQYF	TRBJ2-7	TRBV9
CASSLQGAAKEQYF	TRBJ2-7	TRBV27
CASSTRRGRETGELFF	TRBJ2-2	TRBV13
CASSPGQMNTEAFF	TRBJ1-1	TRBV19
CASSQDEAGVDEQFF	TRBJ2-1	TRBV4-3
CASSWGNYEQYF	TRBJ2-7	TRBV7-9
CASGLVPSGPLGNSPLHF	TRBJ1-6	TRBV12-5
CASSFGSGTGSYEQYF	TRBJ2-7	TRBV7-6
CASSKHTRGYYNEQFF	TRBJ2-1	TRBV21-1
CASSSASSSYEQYF	TRBJ2-7	TRBV7-9
CASQGAADTQYF	TRBJ2-3	TRBV27
CASSHAKPGLAEAYNEQFF	TRBJ2-1	TRBV4-2
CASSSLAGGTDTQYF	TRBJ2-3	TRBV11-2
CASSWEGNQPQHF	TRBJ1-5	TRBV27
CASALTGGNEQYF	TRBJ2-7	TRBV7-2
CASSTRDRVAHEQYF	TRBJ2-7	TRBV27
CASSYEGEGTGNTIYF	TRBJ1-3	TRBV6-5
CATSNGRAGVTEAFF	TRBJ1-1	TRBV15
CASSLFLGLSYEQYF	TRBJ2-7	TRBV7-9
CASSQDGPSSGSRNEQYF	TRBJ2-7	TRBV4-3
CASSTEGTSGSPEFF	TRBJ2-1	TRBV9
CASSSSTGVYGYTF	TRBJ1-2	TRBV5-1
CASSQDGMGSYEQYF	TRBJ2-7	TRBV4-3
CASSEGGAEAFF	TRBJ1-1	TRBV2
CASSSPPQGDNEQFF	TRBJ2-1	TRBV13
CASSEGLAGDTQYF	TRBJ2-3	TRBV10-2
CASSLLGPRLNEQFF	TRBJ2-1	TRBV7-9
CASSWGGQTYEQYF	TRBJ2-7	TRBV7-9
CASSVITGDYTDTQYF	TRBJ2-3	TRBV9
CASSLSDNSPLHF	TRBJ1-6	TRBV7-9
CSVGGINTGELFF	TRBJ2-2	TRBV29-1
CASSRRAWETQYF	TRBJ2-5	TRBV4-1
CASTGMGGSYEQYF	TRBJ2-7	TRBV2